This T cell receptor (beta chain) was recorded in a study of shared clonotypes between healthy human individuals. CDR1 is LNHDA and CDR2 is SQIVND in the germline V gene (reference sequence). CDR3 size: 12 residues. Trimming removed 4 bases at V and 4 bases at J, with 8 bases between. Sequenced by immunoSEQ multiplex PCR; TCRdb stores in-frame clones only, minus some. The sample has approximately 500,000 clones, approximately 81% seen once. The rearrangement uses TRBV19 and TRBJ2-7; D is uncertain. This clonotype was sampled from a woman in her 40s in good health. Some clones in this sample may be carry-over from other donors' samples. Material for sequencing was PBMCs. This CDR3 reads CASSTSGYEQYF. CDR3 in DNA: TGTGCCAGTAGTACATCAGGTTACGAGCAGTACTTC. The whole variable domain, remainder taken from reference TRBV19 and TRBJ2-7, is DGGITQSPKYLFRKEGQNVTLSCEQNLNHDAMYWYRQDPGQGLRLIYYSQIVNDFQKGDIAEGYSVSREKKESFPLTVTSAQKNPTAFYLCASSTSGYEQYFGPGTRLTVT.